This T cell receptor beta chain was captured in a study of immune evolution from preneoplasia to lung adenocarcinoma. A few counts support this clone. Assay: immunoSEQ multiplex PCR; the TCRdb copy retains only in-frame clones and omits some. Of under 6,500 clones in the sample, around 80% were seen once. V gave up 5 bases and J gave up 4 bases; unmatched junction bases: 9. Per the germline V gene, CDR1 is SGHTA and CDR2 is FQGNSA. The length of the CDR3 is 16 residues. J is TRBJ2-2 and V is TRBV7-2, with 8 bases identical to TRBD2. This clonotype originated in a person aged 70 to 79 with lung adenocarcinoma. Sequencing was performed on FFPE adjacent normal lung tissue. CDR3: CASSPRKRESTGELFF. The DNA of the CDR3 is TGTGCCAGCAGCCCACGGAAGCGGGAGAGCACCGGGGAGCTGTTTTTT.